These 10 T cell receptor beta chains share one sample of origin, sequenced in a study of human T cells and chemical hapten exposure. As for time point: patch test 1, 2 weeks after DPC sensitization. Treatment defined: therapeutic diphenylcyclopropenone sensitization with weekly scalp DPC. TCRdb called the RACE reads again in MiXCR, with one record for every CDR3 protein. The data contain some 180,000 distinct CDR3 sequences, around 24% of them singletons. The sample consisted of whole blood, taken in connection with sensitization to the hapten diphenylcyclopropenone (DPC). Receptors were obtained from a woman in her fifties or sixties with alopecia areata. Some clones in this sample may be carry-over from other donors' samples.

V is TRBV11-2 and J is TRBJ1-6, with 7 bases lining up with TRBD1. There are 16 residues in the CDR3. Germline V CDR1 and CDR2: SGHAT, FQNNGV. V shed 2 bases and J 7 bases; nucleotides not matched to a gene: 8. The CDR3 loop is CASSLWGQGENSPLHF. The CDR3, as DNA: TGTGCCAGCAGCTTATGGGGGCAGGGGGAAAATTCACCCCTCCACTTT.

This clonotype was observed a few times. This rearrangement joins TRBV6-5 to TRBJ1-3, with a tentative D call TRBD1 (5 bases). Germline CDR1 reads MNHEY; CDR2 reads SVGAGI. The V gene lost 1 base and the J gene lost 2 bases, with 12 bases spanning the gap. The CDR3 contains 16 residues. The CDR3 DNA follows: TGTGCCAGCAGTTACTACGGAGGGGAACCTGGAAACACCATATATTTT. This gives the protein CASSYYGGEPGNTIYF.

This clonotype was detected many times. The chain has TRBV20-1 and TRBJ2-1; D may be TRBD2 (6 bases). Germline V CDR1 and CDR2: DFQATT, SNEGSKA (reference sequence). This CDR3 spans 13 amino acids. V lost 5 bases to trimming and J lost 2 bases, with 10 bases between them. This CDR3 reads CSAGLAPYNEQFF. The CDR3 region has the DNA TGCAGTGCTGGCCTAGCGCCCTACAATGAGCAGTTCTTC.

The table lists this clonotype with a few counts. The genes are TRBV11-2 and TRBJ2-2; D is ambiguous. The CDR3 runs to 14 residues. V was shortened by 4 bases and J by 6 bases, with 12 bases between the two germline ends. CDR1 is SGHAT and CDR2 is FQNNGV in the germline V gene. CDR3 bases: TGTGCCAGCAGCTCCACCCGTTCATCCGGGGAGCTGTTTTTT. Translation gives CASSSTRSSGELFF.

This clonotype was observed once. This chain connects TRBV3-1 to TRBJ2-1; 8 bases are a match to TRBD2. With V trimmed by 3 bases and J by 9 bases, 7 bases remained unmatched. The CDR3 has 14 amino acids. The germline V gene has CDR1 LGHDT and CDR2 YNNKEL (reference sequence). The CDR3 region has the DNA TGTGCCAGCAGCCAGGGACTAGTCATCAGTGAGCAGTTCTTC. Translation gives CASSQGLVISEQFF.

The chain joins TRBV5-1 to TRBJ2-2; 13 nucleotides agree with TRBD2. The CDR3 is 19 amino acids. Germline lookup yields CDR1 SGHRS and CDR2 YFSETQ. The J segment lost 0 bases and the V segment lost 3 bases, leaving 8 bases of the junction unmatched. Written as DNA, the CDR3 is TGCGCCAGCAGCTCCTTAAGACTAGCGGGAGGTACGAACACCGGGGAGCTGTTTTTT. Protein product: CASSSLRLAGGTNTGELFF.

This clonotype was seen a handful of times. V is TRBV29-1 and J is TRBJ2-3, with TRBD2 as a possible D gene (6 bases). The germline V gene has CDR1 SQVTM and CDR2 ANQGSEA. The length of the CDR3 is 14 residues. The ends were cut back, 0 bases at V and 4 bases at J, with 11 bases in the middle. The CDR3 coding sequence is TGCAGCGTTGAAGATCCGGGAGAACCAGATACGCAGTATTTT. It is translated as CSVEDPGEPDTQYF.

The chain recombines TRBV5-1 with TRBJ1-2; TRBD1 matches at 10 bases. The CDR3 length is 14 residues. Trimming at V came to 3 bases and at J to 5 bases, leaving 4 bases not matched to a gene. CDR1 is SGHRS and CDR2 is YFSETQ in the germline V gene. CDR3 amino acids: CASSYGTGVYGYTF. Here the CDR3 DNA reads TGCGCCAGCAGCTACGGGACAGGGGTATATGGCTACACCTTC.

This clonotype was seen a few times. The V call is TRBV7-8, the J call TRBJ1-5; 10 bases are shared with TRBD1. This CDR3 comprises 17 residues. The ends lost 2 bases at V and 6 bases at J; junction bases unmatched: 10. Per the germline V gene, CDR1 is SGHVS and CDR2 is FQNEAQ. The CDR3 sequence: CASSLFSGTGVGQPQHF. CDR3 sequence (DNA): TGTGCCAGCAGCTTATTTAGCGGGACAGGGGTCGGTCAGCCCCAGCATTTT.

This clonotype appeared many times. The rearrangement uses TRBV21-1 and TRBJ2-3; TRBD2 is taken as the D call from the table, unchecked against the DNA. TRBV21-1 is a known pseudogene. This CDR3 has 15 amino acids. As DNA, the CDR3 is TGTGCCAGCAGCTTCTATAGGGCTATGGGAGTTACGCAGTATTTT. This codes for CASSFYRAMGVTQYF.